This TCR beta chain comes out of a study of T cell responses to AZD1222 COVID-19 vaccine. This clone was seen just once. This CDR3 comprises 15 residues. The V end lost 0 bases, the J end lost 1 base, and 9 bases lay between the germline ends. Germline V CDR1 and CDR2: MNHNY, SVGAGI (reference sequence). Generated by immunoSEQ multiplex PCR, the TCRdb table keeps only in-frame clones and is missing some. Of approximately 90,000 clones in the sample, around nine tenths were seen once. The chain links TRBV6-6 to TRBJ1-1, with a weak D call TRBD1 (5 bases). This material consisted of peripheral blood, taken on day 0 of AZD1222 vaccination. This TCR came from an adult in good health. This chain's CDR3 is CASSYSGTKNTEAFF. In DNA form, the CDR3 reads TGTGCCAGCAGTTACTCGGGGACCAAGAACACTGAAGCTTTCTTT.